These 5 T cell receptor beta chains came from one sample sequenced in a study of shared clonotypes between healthy human individuals. TCRdb keeps only in-frame clones here, not all; method: immunoSEQ multiplex PCR. The sample includes around 200,000 clones, roughly 70% of them seen just once. Sequenced sample: memory CD4+ T cells sorted from blood. Subset indicated: CD45RA-negative fraction. The receptors shown here come from a man aged 30 to 39 in good health.

This rearrangement joins TRBV28 to TRBJ2-1, with D perhaps matching TRBD2 (6 bases). Germline CDR1 is MDHEN and CDR2 is SYDVKM. The length of the CDR3 is 14 residues. V lost 8 bases and J 9 bases, leaving 20 bases between the germline ends. CDR3 in amino acids: CASLKRDLDFEQFF. As DNA, the CDR3 is TGTGCCAGCCTCAAACGGGACTTAGACTTTGAGCAGTTCTTC.

This sequence joins TRBV7-8 and TRBJ1-4; no clear D gene. V was trimmed by 4 bases and J by 0 bases, leaving 9 bases between them. This CDR3 contains 15 residues. Germline CDR1 SGHVS, CDR2 FQNEAQ. Here the CDR3 DNA reads TGTGCCAGCAGCTCGCAGCGTTCAACTAATGAAAAACTGTTTTTT. Its translation: CASSSQRSTNEKLFF.

The J gene is TRBJ1-2, the V gene TRBV5-5; TRBD1 matches 7 bases. Trimming at V came to 4 bases and at J to 8 bases, leaving 8 bases not matched to a gene. This CDR3 spans 13 amino acids. Looked up from germline, CDR1 is SGHKS and CDR2 is YYEKEE (reference sequence). The CDR3 DNA reads as TGTGCCAGCAGCACGACAGGGTTATGGGGCTACACCTTC. Protein product: CASSTTGLWGYTF.

V gene TRBV2 combines with J gene TRBJ2-5; 11 bases are shared with TRBD2. The germline V gene has CDR1 SNHLY and CDR2 FYNNEI. This CDR3 has 14 residues. V was pared by 6 bases and J by 10 bases, with 10 bases of the junction left unmatched. CDR3 in amino acids: CASRVKLAGVDQYF. CDR3 coding DNA: TGTGCCAGCAGGGTTAAACTAGCGGGAGTTGACCAGTACTTC.

This clone turned up a few times. The chain joins TRBV11-3 to TRBJ1-1; D gene uncertain. V lost 5 bases and J lost 0, with 7 bases in between. Per the germline V gene, CDR1 is SGHNT and CDR2 is YENEEA. The CDR3 contains 13 residues. This CDR3 is CASSAQMNTEAFF. The CDR3 DNA reads TGTGCCAGCAGCGCCCAGATGAACACTGAAGCTTTCTTT.